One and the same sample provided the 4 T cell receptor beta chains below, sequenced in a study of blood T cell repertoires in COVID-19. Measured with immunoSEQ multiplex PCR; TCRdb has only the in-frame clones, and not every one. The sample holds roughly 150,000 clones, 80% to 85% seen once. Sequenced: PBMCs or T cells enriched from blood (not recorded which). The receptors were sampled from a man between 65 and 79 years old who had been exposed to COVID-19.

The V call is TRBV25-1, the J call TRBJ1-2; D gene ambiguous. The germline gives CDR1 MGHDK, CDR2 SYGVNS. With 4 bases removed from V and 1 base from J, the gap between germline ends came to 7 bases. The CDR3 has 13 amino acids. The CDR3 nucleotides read TGTGCCAGCAGTGCGGGATTTAACTATGGCTACACCTTC. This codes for CASSAGFNYGYTF.

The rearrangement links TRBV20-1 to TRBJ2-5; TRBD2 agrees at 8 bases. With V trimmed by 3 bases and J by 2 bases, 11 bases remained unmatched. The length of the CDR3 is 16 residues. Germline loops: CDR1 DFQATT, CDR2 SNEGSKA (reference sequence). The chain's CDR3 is CSASSGGGITQETQYF. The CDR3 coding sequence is TGCAGTGCTAGTTCGGGCGGGGGGATTACGCAAGAGACCCAGTACTTC.

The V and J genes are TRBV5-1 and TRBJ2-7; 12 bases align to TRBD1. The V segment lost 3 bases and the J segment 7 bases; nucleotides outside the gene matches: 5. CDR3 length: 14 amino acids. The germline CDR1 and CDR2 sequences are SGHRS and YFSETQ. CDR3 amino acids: CASSWGQGASEQYF. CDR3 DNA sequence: TGCGCCAGCAGCTGGGGACAGGGGGCGAGTGAGCAGTACTTC.

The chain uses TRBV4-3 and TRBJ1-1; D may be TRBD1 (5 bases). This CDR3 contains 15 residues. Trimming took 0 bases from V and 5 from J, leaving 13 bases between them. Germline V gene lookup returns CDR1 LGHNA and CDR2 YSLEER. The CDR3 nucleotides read TGCGCCAGCAGCCAAGATCGGGCCAGGGTTACTGAAGCTTTCTTT. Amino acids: CASSQDRARVTEAFF.